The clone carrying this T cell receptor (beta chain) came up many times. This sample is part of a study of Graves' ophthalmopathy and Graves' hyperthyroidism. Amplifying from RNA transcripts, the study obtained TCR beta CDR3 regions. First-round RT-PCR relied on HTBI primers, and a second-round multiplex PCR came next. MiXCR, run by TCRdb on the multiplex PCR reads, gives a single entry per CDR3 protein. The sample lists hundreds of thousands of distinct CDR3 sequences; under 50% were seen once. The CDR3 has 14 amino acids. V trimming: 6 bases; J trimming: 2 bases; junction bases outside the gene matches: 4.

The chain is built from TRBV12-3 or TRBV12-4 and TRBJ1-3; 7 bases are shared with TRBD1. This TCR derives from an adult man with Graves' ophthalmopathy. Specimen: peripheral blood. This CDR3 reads CASSNRGAGNTIYF. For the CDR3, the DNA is TGTGCCAGCAGCAACAGGGGTGCTGGAAACACCATATATTTT.